This section outlines one TCR beta chain sequence together with its context. The data belong to a study of blood T cell repertoires in COVID-19. Overall study context: The study drew acute and convalescent COVID-19 samples from the United States, Italy and Spain. The cDNA or gDNA used as material had been derived from T cells, B-cell-depleted T cells, or PBMCs.

V shed 5 bases and J 0 bases; nucleotides not matched to a gene: 4. This CDR3 region has 16 residues. Germline CDR1 is LNHDA and CDR2 is SQIVND (reference sequence). The protocol was immunoSEQ multiplex PCR, while the TCRdb copy is restricted to in-frame clones and leaves out a portion. In the table there are about 210,000 clones, under 95% of which are singletons. Sequenced sample: peripheral blood. This clonotype was obtained from a man aged 30 to 39 with acute or convalescent COVID-19. The genes are TRBV19 and TRBJ2-3; 11 nucleotides agree with TRBD2. CDR3: CASSDPSGGSTDTQYF. CDR3 sequence (DNA): TGTGCCAGTAGTGACCCTAGCGGGGGGAGCACAGATACGCAGTATTTT.